These T cell receptor beta chains were read from a single sample in a study of regulatory T cells in long-lasting Graves disease. TCRdb called the multiplex PCR reads again in MiXCR, with one record for every CDR3 protein. The data show some 450,000 distinct CDR3 sequences, with around 22% seen just once and roughly 26% held by the top ten. The source was peripheral blood mononuclear cells (PBMCs), collected when the disease was refractory, from a patient treated with antithyroid drugs. Receptors were obtained from a female donor with Graves disease. The CDR3 runs from the conserved cysteine through the conserved F or W. D genes are given only for firm matches. Clone size is not always given. Where it is, it says once, few, many or a class for expanded clones.

TGTGCCAGCAGCCCTCGGGGGGCCGGGGAGCTGTTTTTT	CASSPRGAGELFF	few	TRBD2	TRBJ2-2	TRBV7-3
TGCAGCGCCCGCAGGAGTGACACTGAAGCTTTCTTT	CSARRSDTEAFF	NA	NA	TRBJ1-1	TRBV29-1
TGTGCCAGTAGTATAGAGCGCTCCAGGTCGAATGGCTACACCTTC	CASSIERSRSNGYTF	NA	NA	TRBJ1-2	TRBV19
TGCAGTGCTGCCAACTCCTACGAGCAGTACTTC	CSAANSYEQYF	NA	NA	TRBJ2-7	TRBV20-1
TGTGCCAGCAGTTTCGCGGGGGGCACTGAAGCTTTCTTT	CASSFAGGTEAFF	few	NA	TRBJ1-1	TRBV12-3/TRBV12-4
TGTGCCAGCTCACCAATGGATAGCAATCAGCCCCAGCATTTT	CASSPMDSNQPQHF	NA	NA	TRBJ1-5	TRBV18
TGTGCCAGTGGCAGATGGGGGGTTATGAACACTGAAGCTTTCTTT	CASGRWGVMNTEAFF	many	NA	TRBJ1-1	TRBV27
TGTGCCAGCAGTTTAGGCCGTGCCCTGTTTGAGGGCTACACCTTC	CASSLGRALFEGYTF	many	NA	TRBJ1-2	TRBV12-3/TRBV12-4
TGTGCCAGCAGGAAGTCACTAGACGGGACCGGGGAGCTGTTTTTT	CASRKSLDGTGELFF	many	NA	TRBJ2-2	TRBV11-1
TGTGCCAGCAGTCAACCGGGACTAGGGGCCTCAAATGAGCAGTTCTTC	CASSQPGLGASNEQFF	NA	TRBD2	TRBJ2-1	TRBV7-8
TGTGCCAGCAGTTTATTTGGTTCTGGGGCCAACGTCCTGACTTTC	CASSLFGSGANVLTF	many	NA	TRBJ2-6	TRBV27
TGCAGCGTGACACAGGGTTTAGGGCAGCCCCAGCATTTT	CSVTQGLGQPQHF	many	NA	TRBJ1-5	TRBV29-1
TGTGCCAGCAGTTTAAAGGGAGGCCAACCCTACAATGAGCAGTTCTTC	CASSLKGGQPYNEQFF	few	NA	TRBJ2-1	TRBV12-3/TRBV12-4
TGCGCCAGCAGCCGCACTAGCGACGAGACCCAGTACTTC	CASSRTSDETQYF	few	TRBD2	TRBJ2-5	TRBV5-1
TGTGCCAGCAGGGCATCGAGGGAAGATAGCAATCAGCCCCAGCATTTT	CASRASREDSNQPQHF	many	NA	TRBJ1-5	TRBV28
TGCAGTGCTCAAACAGGGGATGAAAAACTGTTTTTT	CSAQTGDEKLFF	NA	TRBD1	TRBJ1-4	TRBV20-1
TGTGCCAGCCGAAGCTCTGGAAACACCATATATTTT	CASRSSGNTIYF	few	NA	TRBJ1-3	TRBV28
TGTGCCAGCCGGATAGGGCGGTCGAACACTGAAGCTTTCTTT	CASRIGRSNTEAFF	many	NA	TRBJ1-1	TRBV6-1
TGTGCCAGCAGTTTTCTTAGGGGGCTTAATGATGGCTACACCTTC	CASSFLRGLNDGYTF	few	TRBD1	TRBJ1-2	TRBV12-3/TRBV12-4
TGTGCCAGTAGTATGCAGGGTGTAGCTTTCTTT	CASSMQGVAFF	NA	NA	TRBJ1-1	TRBV19
TGTGCCAGCAGTTTAGAGGGCAGGAATGAAGAACTGTTTTTT	CASSLEGRNEELFF	NA	NA	TRBJ1-4	TRBV28
TGCAGCGTTGGTTTTGGGGGCCGGACAGGGCTTCTCCACGAGCAGTACTTC	CSVGFGGRTGLLHEQYF	few	TRBD1	TRBJ2-7	TRBV29-1
TGTGCCAGCAGCCCTGCGGGTTCGGACAGGGCGATCTACGGCACTGAAGCTTTCTTT	CASSPAGSDRAIYGTEAFF	few	TRBD1	TRBJ1-1	TRBV7-9
TGCAGTGCTCAAACAGGGGGGGCGTACGAGCAGTACTTC	CSAQTGGAYEQYF	many	NA	TRBJ2-7	TRBV20-1
TGTGCCACCAGCACAGGGACAGGGGAGGGCTACACCTTC	CATSTGTGEGYTF	NA	TRBD1	TRBJ1-2	TRBV15
TGCGCCAGCAGAGGACAGGATGATGGCTACACCTTC	CASRGQDDGYTF	few	TRBD1	TRBJ1-2	TRBV5-1
TGTGCCAGCGGTAGACGGATGGTCGAAAAACTGTTTTTT	CASGRRMVEKLFF	many	NA	TRBJ1-4	TRBV6-1
TGTGCCAGCAGCTCCGGACAGGTAGGATACGAGCAGTACTTC	CASSSGQVGYEQYF	NA	TRBD1	TRBJ2-7	TRBV7-2
TGCAGCGTTCAAGCGAAGGGCAACACCGGGGAGCTGTTTTTT	CSVQAKGNTGELFF	NA	NA	TRBJ2-2	TRBV29-1
TGTGCCAGTAAGAGGGACCTCAATGAAGGCTACACCTTC	CASKRDLNEGYTF	NA	NA	TRBJ1-2	TRBV19
TGTGCCAGCAGCGAAAGCGGGAGTATAGGCGGTAGAGAGACCCAGTACTTC	CASSESGSIGGRETQYF	few	TRBD2	TRBJ2-5	TRBV3-1
TGTGCCAGCAGTTTACCCGGGGGGCAGGGCTACACCTTC	CASSLPGGQGYTF	many	NA	TRBJ1-2	TRBV28